This T cell receptor (beta chain) was recovered during a study of control samples from healthy donors and cancer patients. This CDR3 is 18 amino acids long. Repertoires were generated with immunoSEQ multiplex PCR, while TCRdb's copy carries only in-frame clones and drops some. The data show about 110,000 clones, around 80% seen once. The sample holds one count of this clone. Sequencing was carried out using blood. The chain links TRBV21-1 to TRBJ2-3; no check of the table's D call, TRBD2, against the DNA was made. TRBV21-1 is labeled a pseudogene. This sequence was found in a man aged 18 to 29 in good health. For the CDR3, the DNA is TGTGCCAGCAGCAAAACAACCCCGATTGAGGGTGAAGAAGATACGCAGTATTTT. Protein sequence: CASSKTTPIEGEEDTQYF.